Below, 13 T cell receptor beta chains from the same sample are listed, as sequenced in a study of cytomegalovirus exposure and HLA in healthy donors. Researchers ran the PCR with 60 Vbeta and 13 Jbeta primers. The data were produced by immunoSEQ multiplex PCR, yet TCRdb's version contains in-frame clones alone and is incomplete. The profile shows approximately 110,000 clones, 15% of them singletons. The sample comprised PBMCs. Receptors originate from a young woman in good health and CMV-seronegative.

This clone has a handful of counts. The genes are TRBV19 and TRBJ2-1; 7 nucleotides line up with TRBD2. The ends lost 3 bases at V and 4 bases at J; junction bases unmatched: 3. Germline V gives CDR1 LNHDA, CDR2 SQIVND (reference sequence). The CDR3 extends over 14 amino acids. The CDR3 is CASSIMGGYNEQFF. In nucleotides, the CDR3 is TGTGCCAGTAGTATTATGGGGGGGTACAATGAGCAGTTCTTC.

The CDR3 DNA sequence: TGTGCCTGGAGTAAGAGGGTTGAAGCTTTCTTT. Its protein is CAWSKRVEAFF. V usage is TRBV30 and J usage is TRBJ1-1, with D unresolved. The ends were cut back, 2 bases at V and 7 bases at J, with 8 bases in the middle. There are 11 residues in the CDR3. Germline assignment: CDR1 GTSNPN and CDR2 SVGIG (reference sequence).

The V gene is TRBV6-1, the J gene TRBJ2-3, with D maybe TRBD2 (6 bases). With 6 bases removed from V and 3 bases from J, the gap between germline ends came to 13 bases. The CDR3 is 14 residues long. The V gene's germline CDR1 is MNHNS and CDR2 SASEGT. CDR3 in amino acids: CASSPGRATDTQYF. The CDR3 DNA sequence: TGTGCCAGCAGCCCCGGGAGAGCTACAGATACGCAGTATTTT.

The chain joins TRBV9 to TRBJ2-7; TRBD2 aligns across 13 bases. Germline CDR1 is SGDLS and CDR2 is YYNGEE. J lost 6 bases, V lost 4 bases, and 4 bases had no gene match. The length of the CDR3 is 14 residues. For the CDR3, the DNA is TGTGCCAGCAGCCCTTGGACTAGCGGGAGCGAGCAGTACTTC. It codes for CASSPWTSGSEQYF.

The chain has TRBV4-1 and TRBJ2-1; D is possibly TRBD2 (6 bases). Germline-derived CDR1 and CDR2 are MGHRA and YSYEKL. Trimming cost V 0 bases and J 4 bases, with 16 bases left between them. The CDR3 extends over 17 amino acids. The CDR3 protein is CASSQEFVGGIYNEQFF. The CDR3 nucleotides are TGCGCCAGCAGCCAAGAATTCGTGGGGGGAATATACAATGAGCAGTTCTTC.

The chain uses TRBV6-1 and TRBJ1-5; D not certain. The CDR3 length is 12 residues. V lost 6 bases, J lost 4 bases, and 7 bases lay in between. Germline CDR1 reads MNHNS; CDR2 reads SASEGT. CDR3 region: CASREGNQPQHF. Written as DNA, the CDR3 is TGTGCCAGCAGGGAGGGAAATCAGCCCCAGCATTTT.

Here the CDR3 DNA reads TGTGCCAGCAGCGTTCCGACAGGGGGCGATAGTCAGCCCCAGCATTTT. It translates to CASSVPTGGDSQPQHF. The rearrangement links TRBV9 to TRBJ1-5, with 10 bases aligning to TRBD1. Germline lookup yields CDR1 SGDLS and CDR2 YYNGEE. After removal of 2 bases from V and 6 bases from J, the junction contained 8 bases not matched to a gene. CDR3 size: 16 residues.

CDR3 sequence: CASSSGEVEAFF. Written as DNA, the CDR3 is TGTGCCAGCAGCTCGGGGGAGGTTGAAGCTTTCTTT. The rearrangement links TRBV5-6 to TRBJ1-1, with D tentatively TRBD1 (5 bases). This CDR3 region has 12 residues. Trimming stripped 3 bases from V and 7 bases from J, with 10 bases between. Germline V gene sequence: CDR1 SGHDT, CDR2 YYEEEE.

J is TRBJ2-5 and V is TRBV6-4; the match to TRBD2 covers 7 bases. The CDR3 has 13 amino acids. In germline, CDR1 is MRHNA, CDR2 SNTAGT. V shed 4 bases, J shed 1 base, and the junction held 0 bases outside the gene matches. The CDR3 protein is CASSASGQETQYF. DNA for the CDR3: TGTGCCAGCAGTGCTAGCGGCCAAGAGACCCAGTACTTC.

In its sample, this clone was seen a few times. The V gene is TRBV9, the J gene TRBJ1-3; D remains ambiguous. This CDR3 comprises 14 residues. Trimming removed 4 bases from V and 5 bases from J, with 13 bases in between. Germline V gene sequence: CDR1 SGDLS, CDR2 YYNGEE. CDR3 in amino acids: CASSPLSERNTIYF. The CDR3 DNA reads TGTGCCAGCAGCCCCTTATCGGAGCGAAACACCATATATTTT.

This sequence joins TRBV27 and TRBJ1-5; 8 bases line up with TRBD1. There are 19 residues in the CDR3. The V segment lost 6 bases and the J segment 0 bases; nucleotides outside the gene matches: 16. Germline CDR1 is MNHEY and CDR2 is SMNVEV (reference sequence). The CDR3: CASRGRGQGGKNSNQPQHF. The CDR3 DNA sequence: TGTGCCAGCAGAGGGAGAGGACAGGGCGGAAAAAATAGCAATCAGCCCCAGCATTTT.

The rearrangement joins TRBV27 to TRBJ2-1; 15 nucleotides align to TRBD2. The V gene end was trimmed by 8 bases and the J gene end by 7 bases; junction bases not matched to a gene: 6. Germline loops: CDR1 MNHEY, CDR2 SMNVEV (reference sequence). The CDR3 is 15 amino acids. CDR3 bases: TGTGCCAGCCGGACCGGGACTAGCGGGAGGAATGAGCAGTTCTTC. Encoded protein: CASRTGTSGRNEQFF.

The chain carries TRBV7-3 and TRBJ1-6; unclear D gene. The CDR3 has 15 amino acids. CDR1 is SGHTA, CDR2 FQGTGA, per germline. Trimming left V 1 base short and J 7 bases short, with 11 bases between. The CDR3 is CASSLRNIGNSPLHF. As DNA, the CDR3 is TGTGCCAGCAGCTTAAGAAACATCGGGAATTCACCCCTCCACTTT. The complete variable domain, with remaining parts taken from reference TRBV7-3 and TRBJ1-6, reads GAGVSQTPSNKVTEKGKYVELRCDPISGHTALYWYRQSLGQGPEFLIYFQGTGAADDSGLPNDRFFAVRPEGSVSTLKIQRTERGDSAVYLCASSLRNIGNSPLHFGNGTRLTVT.